The 18 T cell receptor beta chains given below trace back to one sample, sequenced in a study of T cells in Graves' hyperthyroidism and ophthalmopathy. From RNA transcripts, TCR beta CDR3 regions were amplified. Primed by the HTBI set, a first-round RT-PCR was run on the TCR CDR3. MiXCR was run by TCRdb on the multiplex PCR reads, yielding one entry per CDR3 protein. Among hundreds of thousands of distinct CDR3 sequences listed, about 38% were seen once. Sequencing input: blood. The receptor source for this set is a man aged 18 to 29 with Graves' hyperthyroidism.

The table lists this clonotype with many counts. The chain has TRBV7-9 and TRBJ2-5, with 8 positions matching TRBD1. CDR1 is SEHNR and CDR2 is FQNEAQ in the germline V gene (reference sequence). The length of the CDR3 is 16 residues. V lost 6 bases, J lost 4 bases, and 13 bases stayed unmatched. The CDR3 reads CASSLAGTGVRETQYF. In DNA form, the CDR3 reads TGTGCCAGCAGTCTCGCTGGGACAGGAGTGCGAGAGACCCAGTACTTC.

The chain uses TRBV12-3 or TRBV12-4 and TRBJ1-2; TRBD1 is a possible D gene (6 bases). V lost 6 bases and J 4 bases, leaving 15 bases between the germline ends. This CDR3 region has 14 residues. CDR3 nucleotide sequence: TGTGCCAGCAGCGCAGGGGTATTGGGCTATGGCTACACCTTC. Its protein is CASSAGVLGYGYTF.

This chain links TRBV19 with TRBJ1-6, with unresolved D. The V end was cut by 3 bases, the J end by 8 bases, with 11 bases between. Looked up from germline, CDR1 is LNHDA and CDR2 is SQIVND (reference sequence). There are 14 residues in the CDR3. The CDR3 region is CASSIPGRDSPLHF. As DNA, the CDR3 is TGTGCCAGTAGTATCCCCGGGAGAGATTCACCCCTCCACTTT.

The V call is TRBV10-3, the J call TRBJ1-2; the match to TRBD1 covers 10 bases. Looked up from germline, CDR1 is ENHRY and CDR2 is SYGVKD. The CDR3 runs 13 residues. V lost 10 bases to trimming and J lost 8 bases; unmatched junction nucleotides: 10. CDR3 DNA: TGTGCCACCGGGACAGGGGATAGCAGAGGCTACACCTTC. Protein sequence: CATGTGDSRGYTF.

V and J are TRBV20-1 and TRBJ2-7; a possible D gene is TRBD2 (7 bases). Per germline, CDR1 DFQATT and CDR2 SNEGSKA (reference sequence). The CDR3 is 12 residues long. V was pared by 0 bases and J by 9 bases, with 12 bases between. The CDR3 region has the DNA TGCAGTGCTAGAGACGGACAGCGGGGGCAGTACTTC. Amino acid sequence: CSARDGQRGQYF.

The chain links TRBV9 to TRBJ1-3; D may be TRBD1 (6 bases). The germline V gene encodes CDR1 SGDLS and CDR2 YYNGEE. The CDR3 runs 15 residues. Trimming shortened V by 2 bases and J by 4 bases, and 13 bases separated the two germline ends. This chain's CDR3 is CASSVDTGFGNTIYF. CDR3 nucleotides: TGTGCCAGCAGCGTGGATACAGGGTTCGGAAACACCATATATTTT.

The CDR3 region is CASSLIPWRTQYF. In nucleotides, the CDR3 is TGTGCCAGCAGTTTAATCCCCTGGAGGACGCAGTATTTT. V gene TRBV12-3 or TRBV12-4 combines with J gene TRBJ2-3; TRBD2 might be the D (5 bases). The CDR3 is 13 amino acids. The germline V and J ends were trimmed by 2 bases and 9 bases, with 12 bases remaining between them.

There are a few counts of this clonotype. The chain couples TRBV7-2 to TRBJ1-6; D gene ambiguous. This CDR3 has 15 amino acids. V lost 3 bases and J lost 7, with 13 bases in between. Germline assignment: CDR1 SGHTA and CDR2 FQGNSA. The CDR3 protein is CASSFRRSFNSPLHF. The CDR3 coding sequence is TGTGCCAGCAGCTTCAGACGGTCGTTCAATTCACCCCTCCACTTT.

The chain joins TRBV7-9 to TRBJ1-3, with D perhaps matching TRBD1 (5 bases). V was shortened by 5 bases and J by 3 bases, with 26 bases between the two germline ends. The germline V gene has CDR1 SEHNR and CDR2 FQNEAQ (reference sequence). This CDR3 has 19 amino acids. The CDR3 sequence is CASSLGGVGTPWSGNTIYF. CDR3 sequence (DNA): TGTGCCAGCAGCCTCGGTGGGGTCGGGACCCCGTGGAGTGGAAACACCATATATTTT.

This clonotype has a count of ten or more. The chain employs TRBV19 and TRBJ1-1; perhaps TRBD1 as D (5 bases). CDR1 LNHDA and CDR2 SQIVND come from the germline V gene (reference sequence). The CDR3 runs to 13 residues. Trimming stripped 6 bases from V and 11 bases from J, with 19 bases between. The CDR3 here is CASSPVGASNAFF. The DNA for the CDR3 is TGTGCCAGTAGCCCGGTAGGGGCTAGCAATGCTTTCTTT.

The chain couples TRBV5-1 to TRBJ2-7; D is ambiguous. The CDR3 spans 14 residues. CDR1 and CDR2 (germline): SGHRS, YFSETQ. V lost 4 bases and J 2 bases, leaving 13 bases between the germline ends. CDR3 nucleotides: TGCGCCAGCAGCCTTGGGAACGGCACCTACGAGCAGTACTTC. Its translation: CASSLGNGTYEQYF.

The chain recombines TRBV19 with TRBJ2-5; either TRBD1 or TRBD2 may fit D (5 bases each). Trimming removed 7 bases at V and 5 bases at J, with 14 bases between. CDR1 is LNHDA, CDR2 SQIVND, per germline (reference sequence). This CDR3 spans 13 amino acids. This CDR3 reads CASTNGDVETQYF. The CDR3 DNA sequence: TGTGCCAGTACCAATGGGGACGTGGAGACCCAGTACTTC. The full variable domain, in which reference TRBV19 and TRBJ2-5 provide the parts outside the CDR3, is DGGITQSPKYLFRKEGQNVTLSCEQNLNHDAMYWYRQDPGQGLRLIYYSQIVNDFQKGDIAEGYSVSREKKESFPLTVTSAQKNPTAFYLCASTNGDVETQYFGPGTRLLVL.

Worth noting for this clonotype: It may be a read error: a sequence one base away is much more abundant. This rearrangement joins TRBV2 to TRBJ2-7; possibly TRBD2 for D (5 bases). The CDR3 runs to 15 residues. CDR1 is SNHLY and CDR2 is FYNNEI in the germline V gene. The CDR3 here is CASSEARSSFYDQYF. The CDR3 DNA follows: TGTGCCAGCAGTGAAGCGCGATCTAGCTTCTACGATCAGTACTTC.

The rearrangement joins TRBV7-2 to TRBJ1-2; D not certain. In germline, CDR1 is SGHTA, CDR2 FQGNSA. This CDR3 has 10 amino acids. V dropped 4 bases and J dropped 6 bases, with 3 bases sitting between them. The CDR3 region is CASSSHGYTF. The CDR3 DNA reads as TGTGCCAGCAGCTCCCATGGCTACACCTTC.

V usage is TRBV20-1 and J usage is TRBJ1-1; D may be TRBD1 (5 bases). The CDR3 is 14 residues long. From germline, CDR1 is DFQATT and CDR2 SNEGSKA (reference sequence). V lost 3 bases and J lost 6, with 17 bases in between. The CDR3 spells CSARGTLRWSEAFF. The CDR3 nucleotides are TGCAGTGCTAGGGGGACGTTGCGTTGGTCTGAAGCTTTCTTT.

This clonotype has a count of ten or more. This CDR3 reads CASTQQGSGVSPLHF. CDR3 DNA: TGTGCCAGCACTCAACAGGGGAGCGGAGTGTCACCCCTCCACTTT. V usage is TRBV12-3 or TRBV12-4 and J usage is TRBJ1-6; TRBD1 matches at 7 bases. CDR3 length equals 15 residues. The V and J ends lost 7 bases and 10 bases, in that order; junction bases with no gene match: 13.

A remark on this clonotype: A much larger clone lies a single base off, so this may be a read error. Likely a read error: the CDR3 ends without its conserved phenylalanine or tryptophan. The V gene is TRBV20-1, the J gene TRBJ2-7; 8 nucleotides align to TRBD1. The J segment lost 2 bases and the V segment lost 5 bases, leaving 11 bases of the junction unmatched. The length of the CDR3 is 15 residues. Germline V lookup: CDR1 DFQATT, CDR2 SNEGSKA (reference sequence). CDR3 bases: TGCAGTGCTGTCGGGACAGGTGGTGTGACCTACGAGCAGTACTCC. Protein product: CSAVGTGGVTYEQYS.

J is TRBJ1-1 and V is TRBV2, with D hard to call. CDR1 is SNHLY, CDR2 FYNNEI, per germline. Trimming shortened V by 10 bases and J by 0 bases, and 9 bases separated the two germline ends. The CDR3 runs 12 residues. Here the CDR3 reads CATVEVNTEAFF. The DNA for the CDR3 is TGTGCCACCGTGGAGGTGAACACTGAAGCTTTCTTT. The full variable domain, with the rest looked up from reference TRBV2 and TRBJ1-1, is EPEVTQTPSHQVTQMGQEVILRCVPISNHLYFYWYRQILGQKVEFLVSFYNNEISEKSEIFDDQFSVERPDGSNFTLKIRSTKLEDSAMYFCATVEVNTEAFFGQGTRLTVV.